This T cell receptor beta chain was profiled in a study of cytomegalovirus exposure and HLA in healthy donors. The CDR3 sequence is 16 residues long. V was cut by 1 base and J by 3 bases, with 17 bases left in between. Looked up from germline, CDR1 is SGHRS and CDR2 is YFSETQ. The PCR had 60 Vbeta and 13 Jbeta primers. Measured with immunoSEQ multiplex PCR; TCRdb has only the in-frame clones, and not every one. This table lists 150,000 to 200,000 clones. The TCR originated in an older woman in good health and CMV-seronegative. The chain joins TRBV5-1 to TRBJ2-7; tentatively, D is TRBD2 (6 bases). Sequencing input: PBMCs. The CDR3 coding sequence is TGCGCCAGCAGCTTGTCCCCGGGAGAGCAGGGCTACGAGCAGTACTTC. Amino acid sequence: CASSLSPGEQGYEQYF. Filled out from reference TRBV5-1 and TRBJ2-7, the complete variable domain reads KAGVTQTPRYLIKTRGQQVTLSCSPISGHRSVSWYQQTPGQGLQFLFEYFSETQRNKGNFPGRFSGRQFSNSRSEMNVSTLELGDSALYLCASSLSPGEQGYEQYFGPGTRLTVT.